What follows are 18 T cell receptor beta chains derived from one specimen sequenced in a study of cytomegalovirus exposure and HLA in healthy donors. Amplification used 60 Vbeta primers and 13 Jbeta primers. Data came from immunoSEQ multiplex PCR; TCRdb stores just in-frame clones and leaves some out. The data hold 150,000 to 200,000 clones, with about 80% observed a single time. The sequencing sample was made of PBMCs. Every receptor here comes from a woman between 18 and 29 years old in good health and CMV-seropositive.

CDR3 region: CASSRTGIDQPQHF. The DNA for the CDR3 is TGTGCCAGCAGCCGAACAGGGATAGATCAGCCCCAGCATTTT. The V and J genes are TRBV14 and TRBJ1-5, with D possibly TRBD1 on 6 matching bases. V dropped 4 bases and J dropped 5 bases, with 12 bases sitting between them. The CDR3 has 14 residues. CDR1 is SGHDN and CDR2 is FVKESK in the germline V gene.

The gene calls are TRBV28 and TRBJ2-4, with TRBD2 identical over 13 bases. The germline CDR1 and CDR2 sequences are MDHEN and SYDVKM. After removal of 5 bases from V and 6 bases from J, the junction contained 1 base not matched to a gene. The CDR3 has 14 residues. CDR3 residues: CASSRLAGGNIQYF. Here the CDR3 DNA reads TGTGCCAGCAGTAGACTAGCGGGGGGAAACATTCAGTACTTC.

V usage is TRBV5-1 and J usage is TRBJ1-5; weak D call: TRBD1 (6 bases). The CDR3 extends over 18 amino acids. The V gene's germline CDR1 is SGHRS and CDR2 YFSETQ. V lost 0 bases, J lost 2 bases, and 18 bases lay in between. This chain's CDR3 is CASSLVPLPGAGNQPQHF. In DNA form, the CDR3 reads TGCGCCAGCAGCTTGGTCCCCTTACCAGGGGCAGGCAATCAGCCCCAGCATTTT.

V and J are TRBV6-1 and TRBJ2-3; TRBD2 matches 7 bases. Per the germline V gene, CDR1 is MNHNS and CDR2 is SASEGT. The CDR3 contains 13 residues. The V gene end was trimmed by 10 bases and the J gene end by 0 bases; junction bases not matched to a gene: 4. The DNA for the CDR3 is TGTGCCACAACAGCGGGGAGCACAGATACGCAGTATTTT. Amino acids: CATTAGSTDTQYF.

CDR3 sequence (DNA): TGTGCCAGCAGGAACGGTGGGGGGACTGAAGCTTTCTTT. Protein sequence: CASRNGGGTEAFF. This chain links TRBV7-6 with TRBJ1-1; tentative D call: TRBD1 (5 bases). CDR3 size: 13 residues. Germline assignment: CDR1 SGHVS and CDR2 FNYEAQ. Trimming stripped 6 bases from V and 5 bases from J, with 13 bases between.

This chain links TRBV7-9 with TRBJ2-5; 12 bases are a match to TRBD2. Germline V gives CDR1 SEHNR, CDR2 FQNEAQ (reference sequence). J was trimmed by 5 bases and V by 2 bases; bases with no gene match: 6. The length of the CDR3 is 16 residues. CDR3 sequence: CASSLLSSGGVETQYF. In nucleotides, the CDR3 is TGTGCCAGCAGCTTACTGTCTAGCGGGGGGGTGGAGACCCAGTACTTC.

V is TRBV7-9 and J is TRBJ2-5, with D perhaps matching TRBD1 (6 bases). The germline V gene encodes CDR1 SEHNR and CDR2 FQNEAQ (reference sequence). There are 19 residues in the CDR3. Trimming cost V 2 bases and J 2 bases, with 24 bases left between them. The CDR3 DNA is TGTGCCAGCAGCTTAAAACCGGGACATCCGACCGGGTTTCAAGAGACCCAGTACTTC. The encoded protein is CASSLKPGHPTGFQETQYF.

The chain is built from TRBV7-5 and TRBJ1-2; the table's D gene call, TRBD1, was not cross checked with the DNA. TRBV7-5 is marked as a pseudogene. The CDR3 consists of 16 residues. This chain's CDR3 is CVRSSERQGDGDGYTF. In DNA form, the CDR3 reads TGTGTCAGAAGCTCGGAACGACAGGGCGACGGCGATGGCTACACCTTC.

This clone was detected only a few times. The rearrangement joins TRBV9 to TRBJ2-1; a possible D gene is TRBD2 (6 bases). In germline, CDR1 is SGDLS, CDR2 YYNGEE. The CDR3 runs to 15 residues. V shed 0 bases and J shed 7 bases, with 14 bases lying between them. CDR3 residues: CASSVEGGVVNEQFF. CDR3 nucleotides: TGTGCCAGCAGCGTAGAAGGCGGGGTCGTAAATGAGCAGTTCTTC.

Here the CDR3 reads CASGHRVQETQYF. In DNA, the CDR3 is TGTGCCAGCGGGCACAGGGTCCAAGAGACCCAGTACTTC. The genes are TRBV7-2 and TRBJ2-5; TRBD1 is a possible D gene (6 bases). The V gene lost 8 bases and the J gene lost 1 base, with 11 bases spanning the gap. Germline assignment: CDR1 SGHTA and CDR2 FQGNSA. The CDR3 contains 13 residues.

The chain uses TRBV6-1 and TRBJ1-5; a possible D gene is TRBD1 (6 bases). The CDR3 runs 15 residues. Germline V gene data show CDR1 as MNHNS and CDR2 as SASEGT. Trimming took 4 bases from V and 4 from J, leaving 14 bases between them. CDR3 protein: CASSAYRVGNQPQHF. Written as DNA, the CDR3 is TGTGCCAGCAGTGCCTACAGGGTAGGGAATCAGCCCCAGCATTTT.

This clone was picked up one time. V usage is TRBV7-8 and J usage is TRBJ1-1; maybe TRBD1 (5 bases). CDR3 length: 13 residues. V lost 1 base to trimming and J lost 4 bases, with 7 bases between them. Per germline, CDR1 SGHVS and CDR2 FQNEAQ. The DNA for the CDR3 is TGTGCCAGCAGCTTAGAAGGGGTCACTGAAGCTTTCTTT. It encodes CASSLEGVTEAFF.

A single count supports this clone. This chain uses TRBV30 with TRBJ2-3, with 7 bases aligning to TRBD2. The germline gives CDR1 GTSNPN, CDR2 SVGIG (reference sequence). With V trimmed by 1 base and J by 0 bases, 7 bases remained unmatched. The CDR3 loop spans 16 amino acids. CDR3 bases: TGTGCCTGGAGTGAACGCACTAGCGCGAGCACAGATACGCAGTATTTT. As protein: CAWSERTSASTDTQYF.

This clone was detected only once. The chain couples TRBV4-1 to TRBJ2-5; TRBD2 matches at 12 bases. Germline values: CDR1 MGHRA, CDR2 YSYEKL. The V and J ends lost 1 base and 2 bases, in that order; junction bases with no gene match: 5. This CDR3 region has 17 residues. CDR3 in DNA: TGCGCCAGCAGCCAAGGTCAGACTAGCGGGGGACAAGAGACCCAGTACTTC. It specifies CASSQGQTSGGQETQYF.

This sequence joins TRBV28 and TRBJ1-1; possible D gene TRBD1, 6 bases. Germline CDR1 and CDR2: MDHEN and SYDVKM. This CDR3 region has 13 residues. V lost 5 bases, J lost 5 bases, and 12 bases lay in between. As DNA, the CDR3 is TGTGCCAGCAGTACAGGGTTAAGGACTGAAGCTTTCTTT. Translating it yields CASSTGLRTEAFF.

The rearrangement links TRBV19 to TRBJ1-2; D may be TRBD1 (6 bases). The V gene lost 5 bases and the J gene lost 4 bases, with 17 bases spanning the gap. Germline CDR1 and CDR2: LNHDA and SQIVND (reference sequence). The CDR3 loop spans 15 amino acids. The CDR3 DNA reads TGTGCCAGTAGTTTCCAGGGGAAGGATATCTATGGCTACACCTTC. Translation gives CASSFQGKDIYGYTF.

This chain links TRBV11-1 with TRBJ1-1; D uncertain. CDR3 length: 15 amino acids. The germline V and J ends were trimmed by 2 bases and 6 bases, with 16 bases remaining between them. CDR1 and CDR2 from the germline V gene are SGHAT and FQDESV (reference sequence). CDR3 coding DNA: TGTGCCAGCAGCTTACTGGGCCCAAACGTCGCTGAAGCTTTCTTT. This gives the protein CASSLLGPNVAEAFF.

The chain has TRBV6-1 and TRBJ2-1; a weak D match, TRBD2 (7 bases). This CDR3 is built from 15 residues. Deletions cut 4 bases from V and 6 bases from J, with 16 bases between. Germline V gene data show CDR1 as MNHNS and CDR2 as SASEGT. DNA for the CDR3: TGTGCCAGCAGTGGAGGGGGGGCTCGCCCCAATGAGCAGTTCTTC. Protein sequence: CASSGGGARPNEQFF.